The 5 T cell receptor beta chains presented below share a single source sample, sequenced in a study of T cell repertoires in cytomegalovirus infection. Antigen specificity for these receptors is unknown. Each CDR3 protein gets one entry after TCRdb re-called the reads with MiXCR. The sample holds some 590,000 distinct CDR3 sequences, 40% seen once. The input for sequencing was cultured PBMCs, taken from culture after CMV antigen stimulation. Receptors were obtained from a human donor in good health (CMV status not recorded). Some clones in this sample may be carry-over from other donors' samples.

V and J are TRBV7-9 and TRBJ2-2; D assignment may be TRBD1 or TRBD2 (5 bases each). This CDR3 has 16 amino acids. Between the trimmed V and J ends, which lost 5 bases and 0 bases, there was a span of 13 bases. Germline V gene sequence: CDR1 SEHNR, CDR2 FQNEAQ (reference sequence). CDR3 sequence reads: CASSPSRGANTGELFF. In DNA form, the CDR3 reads TGTGCCAGCAGCCCGTCGCGAGGGGCGAACACCGGGGAGCTGTTTTTT. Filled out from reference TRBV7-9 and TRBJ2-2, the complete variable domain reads DTGVSQNPRHKITKRGQNVTFRCDPISEHNRLYWYRQTLGQGPEFLTYFQNEAQLEKSRLLSDRFSAERPKGSFSTLEIQRTEQGDSAMYLCASSPSRGANTGELFFGEGSRLTVL.

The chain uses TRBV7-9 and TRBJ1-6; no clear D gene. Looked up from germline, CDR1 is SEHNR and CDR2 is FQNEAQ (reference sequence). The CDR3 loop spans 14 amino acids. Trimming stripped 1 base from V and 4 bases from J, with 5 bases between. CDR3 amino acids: CASSLEQYNSPLHF. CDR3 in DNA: TGTGCCAGCAGCTTAGAACAATATAATTCACCCCTCCACTTT. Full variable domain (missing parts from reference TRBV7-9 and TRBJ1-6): DTGVSQNPRHKITKRGQNVTFRCDPISEHNRLYWYRQTLGQGPEFLTYFQNEAQLEKSRLLSDRFSAERPKGSFSTLEIQRTEQGDSAMYLCASSLEQYNSPLHFGNGTRLTVT.

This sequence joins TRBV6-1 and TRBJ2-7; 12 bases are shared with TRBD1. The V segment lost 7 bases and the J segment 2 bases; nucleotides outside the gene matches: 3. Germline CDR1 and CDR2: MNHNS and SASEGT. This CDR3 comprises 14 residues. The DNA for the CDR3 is TGTGCCAGCACCGGGACAGGGGGCCCCTACGAGCAGTACTTC. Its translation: CASTGTGGPYEQYF.

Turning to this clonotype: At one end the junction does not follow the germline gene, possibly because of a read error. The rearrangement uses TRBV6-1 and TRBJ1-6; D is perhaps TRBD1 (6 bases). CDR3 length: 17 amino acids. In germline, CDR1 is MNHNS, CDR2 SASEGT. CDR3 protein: CASSEGQYSSYNSPLHF. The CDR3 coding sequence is TGTGCCAGCAGCGAAGGACAGTATAGCTCCTATAATTCACCCCTCCACTTT.

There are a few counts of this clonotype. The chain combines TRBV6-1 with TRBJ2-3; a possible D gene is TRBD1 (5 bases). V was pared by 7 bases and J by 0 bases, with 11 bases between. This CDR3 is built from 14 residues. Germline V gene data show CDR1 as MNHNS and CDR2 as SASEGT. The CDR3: CASTVGDSTDTQYF. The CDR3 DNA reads TGTGCCAGCACTGTAGGGGATAGCACAGATACGCAGTATTTT.